This paragraph covers one T cell receptor beta chain sequence. This specimen comes from a study of Ad26.COV2.S vaccination and SARS-CoV-2 variants. Study background: The Ad26.COV2.S arm of the COV1001 trial was where the donor was placed.

Treatment denoted: around 19 received Ad26.COV2.S at low or high dose, single or two shots; roughly five received placebo; per-sample allocation not given. Material that was analyzed had been drawn on day 63 after the first vaccine or placebo injection. Per the germline V gene, CDR1 is KGHDR and CDR2 is SFDVKD. The CDR3 spans 13 residues. Between the trimmed V and J ends, which lost 5 bases and 7 bases, there was a span of 14 bases. Data came from immunoSEQ multiplex PCR; TCRdb stores just in-frame clones and leaves some out. The table has over 350,000 clones, less than 90% seen once. Sequenced here: peripheral blood, sampled in a trial of Ad26.COV2.S vaccine versus placebo. The chain links TRBV24-1 to TRBJ2-7, with D perhaps being TRBD1 or TRBD2 (5 bases each). The receptor was isolated from a person between 18 and 60 years old who received the Ad26.COV2.S COVID-19 vaccine or a placebo. The CDR3 coding sequence is TGTGCCACCAGTGCGGGGCAGGGTCAGGAGCAGTACTTC. This encodes CATSAGQGQEQYF.